These 11 T cell receptor beta chains were sequenced from one sample in a study of blood T cells in healthy people across ages. PCR was performed a second time for roughly 7 to 12 cycles using a sample-barcoded 5' primer and a J-beta primer mix. Using its own MiXCR run on the 5' RACE reads, TCRdb lists one record per CDR3 protein. The data contain roughly 700,000 distinct CDR3 sequences, around 32% of them singletons. The sequencing sample was made of blood. Receptor source: a woman older than 75 in good health.

This clonotype was observed a single time. A junction end diverges from the germline sequence, so it may reflect a read error. The J gene is TRBJ1-1, the V gene TRBV6-6; D possibly corresponds to TRBD1 (5 bases). Germline-derived CDR1 and CDR2 are MNHNY and SVGAGI (reference sequence). The CDR3 extends over 12 amino acids. CDR3 DNA sequence: TGTGCCAGCAGTTACAGGGGAACTGAAGCTTTATTT. This encodes CASSYRGTEALF.

The chain carries TRBV6-2 or TRBV6-3 and TRBJ1-5; TRBD1 matches 10 bases. CDR3 length: 17 amino acids. J gave up 5 bases and V 2 bases, and 9 bases lay outside the gene matches. The germline CDR1 and CDR2 sequences are MNHEY and SVGEGT. Here the CDR3 reads CASSYVPGTGADQPQHF. CDR3 DNA: TGTGCCAGCAGTTACGTCCCCGGGACAGGGGCCGATCAGCCCCAGCATTTT.

A few counts support this clonotype. The V and J genes are TRBV18 and TRBJ1-5; D is uncertain. Germline V lookup: CDR1 KGHSH, CDR2 LQKENI. This CDR3 region has 14 residues. V shed 2 bases and J shed 1 base, with 6 bases lying between them. The CDR3 protein is CASSPSRSNQPQHF. The CDR3 DNA follows: TGTGCCAGCTCACCAAGTCGCAGCAATCAGCCCCAGCATTTT.

This clonotype was observed a handful of times. The chain is built from TRBV18 and TRBJ2-7; D ambiguous. The CDR3 totals 13 residues. Germline V gene data show CDR1 as KGHSH and CDR2 as LQKENI. Deletions cut 2 bases from V and 5 bases from J, with 10 bases between. This CDR3 is CASSPRQADEQYF. The DNA for the CDR3 is TGTGCCAGCTCACCAAGGCAGGCGGACGAGCAGTACTTC.

The table lists this clonotype with a few counts. This chain joins TRBV5-5 and TRBJ2-2; D possibly corresponds to TRBD2 (5 bases). The CDR3 contains 13 residues. V was clipped by 4 bases and J by 2 bases, with 6 bases between them. In germline, CDR1 is SGHKS, CDR2 YYEKEE (reference sequence). The CDR3 DNA follows: TGTGCCAGCAGCCGGACTAACACCGGGGAGCTGTTTTTT. Amino acids: CASSRTNTGELFF.

This chain joins TRBV10-3 and TRBJ2-1, with TRBD2 matching over 10 bases. CDR3 length equals 14 residues. Trimming cost V 6 bases and J 8 bases; bases outside gene matches: 7. Germline-derived CDR1 and CDR2 are ENHRY and SYGVKD. Here the CDR3 reads CAISASGSRDEQFF. The CDR3 DNA reads TGTGCCATCAGCGCTAGCGGGAGTCGGGATGAGCAGTTCTTC.

This clonotype was recorded once. The rearrangement joins TRBV6-2 or TRBV6-3 to TRBJ2-7; 10 bases line up with TRBD1. The J segment lost 1 base and the V segment lost 4 bases, leaving 10 bases of the junction unmatched. Per the germline V gene, CDR1 is MNHEY and CDR2 is SVGEGT. This CDR3 is built from 17 residues. The CDR3 region is CASSSGQGGSESYEQYF. DNA of the CDR3: TGTGCCAGCAGTTCCGGACAGGGGGGGTCGGAATCCTACGAGCAGTACTTC.

This clonotype was seen ten or more times. In nucleotides, the CDR3 is TGCGCCAGCAGCCGGGACAGGGGACTCTCCGGGGAGCTGTTTTTT. Translating gives CASSRDRGLSGELFF. The chain couples TRBV5-1 to TRBJ2-2; 10 positions match TRBD1. The CDR3 length is 15 residues. Germline V gives CDR1 SGHRS, CDR2 YFSETQ. J was trimmed by 6 bases and V by 4 bases; bases with no gene match: 6.

The chain is built from TRBV7-2 and TRBJ2-1; D possibly matches TRBD1 or TRBD2 (5 bases each). The germline gives CDR1 SGHTA, CDR2 FQGNSA. The CDR3 is 13 residues long. Trimming cost V 7 bases and J 4 bases, with 11 bases left between them. The CDR3 spells CASTGTNYNEQFF. The CDR3 bases are TGTGCCAGCACCGGGACCAATTACAATGAGCAGTTCTTC.

This clonotype was recorded at least ten times. The chain has TRBV4-2 and TRBJ1-6; maybe TRBD1 (5 bases). The CDR3 has 16 residues. Germline CDR1 LGHNA, CDR2 YNFKEQ. V lost 3 bases and J lost 6, with 15 bases in between. The CDR3 spells CASSHPSRQGNSPLHF. In DNA form, the CDR3 reads TGTGCCAGCAGCCACCCCTCCCGTCAGGGTAATTCACCCCTCCACTTT.

V gene TRBV20-1 combines with J gene TRBJ2-1, with D possibly being TRBD2 (6 bases). The DNA end is more similar to TRBJ2-7, so the J call may be wrong. CDR1 DFQATT and CDR2 SNEGSKA come from the germline V gene (reference sequence). The CDR3 has 14 residues. The CDR3 spells CSAREEGRRGEQYF. CDR3 in DNA: TGCAGTGCTAGAGAAGAAGGGAGGAGGGGCGAGCAGTACTTC.